The rows below give T cell receptor beta chains drawn from one sample of a study of T cells after posttransplantation cyclophosphamide. Sequenced by immunoSEQ multiplex PCR; TCRdb stores in-frame clones only, minus some. The table lists roughly 11,000 clones, about nine tenths of them singletons. The specimen comprised PBMCs, sampled after allogeneic stem cell transplant with posttransplant cyclophosphamide. These receptors were obtained from a female patient aged 25-40 years who received an allogeneic stem cell transplant from an unrelated donor, was CMV-positive, and had no GVHD. A subset of T cells may come from the graft donor. Each CDR3 is given with its conserved first and last residue. The D gene is left open where the match is weak. Clone size, where shown, is once, few, many, or a class for clones that have expanded.

v_call d_call clone_size cdr3_aa
TRBV23-1 - - CASFDQPGGNEKLFF
TRBV2 - - CASSAAGPQIYF
TRBV10-1 TRBD2 - CASSESLAGQETQYF
TRBV6-5 - - CASSYQSNQPQHF
TRBV7-7 - few CASSPASYNEQFF
TRBV27 TRBD1 - CASSYGTAFSYEQYF
TRBV6-1 - - CASSAGLNYEQYF
TRBV4-1 - - CASSLLYDRSEYGYTF
TRBV27 - - CASSLGEGRVPPKAFF
TRBV21-1 - - CASSENAVSNYGYTF
TRBV27 - - CASSRGGGNTIYF
TRBV7-9 TRBD1 - CASSLAGQAYEQYF
TRBV19 TRBD2 - CASSMQRGEKGDEQFF
TRBV27 - - CASSPYYATSAKNIQYF
TRBV30 TRBD1 - CAWITGGYEQYF
TRBV5-1 - - CASSLVGQSSYEQYF
TRBV15 - - CATSPRTPGISSPLHF
TRBV5-4 - - CASSLYLVPSYNEQFF
TRBV7-9 - once CASSLYSLPYNEQFF
TRBV4-2 TRBD1 - CASSQPTGSSGNTIYF
TRBV18 - - CASSPRRGPGNEQFF
TRBV4-1 TRBD2 - CASSPAGGRIGELFF
TRBV2 - - CASSEYPTGYTEAFF
TRBV19 - - CASMEVSTDTQYF
TRBV9 - - CASLEGVWGNEQFF
TRBV6-1 TRBD1 - CASSPGQVSQPQHF
TRBV18 - - CASSPQKTAMNTEAFF
TRBV7-3 TRBD2 - CASSLAGGLAGELFF